What follows is one TCR beta chain and its context. Profiling relied on immunoSEQ multiplex PCR, and the TCRdb table lists in-frame clones only, not all of them. Of 300,000 to 400,000 clones in the sample, 85% were seen once. This sample was taken from a study of blood T cell repertoires in COVID-19. The CDR3 contains 15 residues. V trimming: 7 bases; J trimming: 5 bases; junction bases outside the gene matches: 12. Germline loops: CDR1 LNHDA, CDR2 SQIVND (reference sequence). This chain connects TRBV19 to TRBJ1-1; 8 nucleotides align to TRBD1. This receptor was taken from a human donor in a cohort sampled during active COVID-19. The sequencing sample was made of peripheral blood. In DNA form, the CDR3 reads TGTGCCAGTATACCTCAGCAGGGGGCGATTACTGAAGCTTTCTTT. Translated: CASIPQQGAITEAFF.